The clone carrying this T cell receptor beta chain has just one count. Its antigen remains unknown. This sample stems from a study of T cells in tuberculosis. Study at large: A South African cohort included IGRA-negative adolescents, latently infected IGRA-positive adolescents and adults with active tuberculosis.

Each donor contributed about 100,000 T cells on average, unsorted. Study results and limitations: GEM motif frequencies gave about 70% accuracy; the GMM repertoire gave 80% to 90%.

This CDR3 has 17 amino acids. Trimming shortened V by 1 base and J by 2 bases, and 15 bases separated the two germline ends. Germline V gene sequence: CDR1 LGHNA, CDR2 YNFKEQ. The method was immunoSEQ multiplex PCR; TCRdb's version includes in-frame clones alone and lacks a portion of them. The data hold fewer than 40,000 clones, with approximately 94% observed a single time. The receptor's source is a donor under 30 with latent tuberculosis or without tuberculosis infection. Sequencing input: PBMCs. The V call is TRBV4-2, the J call TRBJ1-5; D is perhaps TRBD1 (5 bases). This CDR3 is CASSQGAGPLGNQPQHF. CDR3 DNA: TGTGCCAGCAGCCAAGGGGCAGGGCCTTTAGGCAATCAGCCCCAGCATTTT.